One sample yielded the 21 T cell receptor beta chains listed below, sequenced in a study of blood T cells in healthy people across ages. A second PCR, run for roughly 7 to 12 cycles, used a sample-barcoded 5' primer plus a J-beta primer mix. TCRdb independently ran MiXCR on the 5' RACE reads; one entry per CDR3 protein. Of about 640,000 distinct CDR3 sequences in the sample, roughly 50% were seen once. The sample was blood. All receptors derive from a man aged 55 to 70 in good health.

The rearrangement uses TRBV20-1 and TRBJ1-2; no clear D gene. The V gene lost 0 bases and the J gene lost 2 bases, with 13 bases spanning the gap. Germline CDR1 DFQATT, CDR2 SNEGSKA (reference sequence). CDR3 length equals 15 residues. The CDR3 nucleotides are TGCAGTGCTAGAGATCTTGCCCCGGAGAACTATGGCTACACCTTC. Translation gives CSARDLAPENYGYTF.

V gene TRBV2 combines with J gene TRBJ2-5; TRBD2 is a possible D gene (5 bases). The V and J ends lost 4 bases and 11 bases respectively, with 14 bases between them. CDR1 is SNHLY and CDR2 is FYNNEI in the germline V gene. The CDR3 contains 12 residues. The DNA of the CDR3 is TGTGCCAGCAGTGGGAGGCAGAGGGAGCAGTACTTC. Its protein is CASSGRQREQYF.

The sample holds one count of this clonotype. The V and J genes are TRBV20-1 and TRBJ2-1, with 11 bases aligning to TRBD1. V gave up 7 bases and J gave up 6 bases; unmatched junction bases: 11. This CDR3 comprises 15 residues. From germline, CDR1 is DFQATT and CDR2 SNEGSKA (reference sequence). CDR3 coding DNA: TGCAGTGTTCCGCCCGGGACAGGGGGAAGCAATGAGCAGTTCTTC. Translated, it gives CSVPPGTGGSNEQFF.

The chain joins TRBV2 to TRBJ2-5, with 9 bases fitting TRBD1. J was trimmed by 3 bases and V by 8 bases; bases with no gene match: 4. Germline CDR1 and CDR2: SNHLY and FYNNEI. The CDR3 totals 13 residues. The CDR3 loop reads CASLRQGEETQYF. The CDR3 DNA sequence: TGTGCCAGCTTAAGACAGGGGGAAGAGACCCAGTACTTC.

The V gene is TRBV3-1, the J gene TRBJ1-2, with 7 positions matching TRBD1. CDR1 LGHDT and CDR2 YNNKEL come from the germline V gene (reference sequence). The CDR3 length is 12 residues. Losses at the gene ends were 7 bases for V and 8 bases for J; bases not matched to a gene: 7. For the CDR3, the DNA is TGTGCCAGCACCCGGCAGGGGGTGGGCTACACCTTC. Translated, it gives CASTRQGVGYTF.

The V and J genes are TRBV27 and TRBJ2-1, with 9 bases lining up with TRBD2. CDR1 MNHEY and CDR2 SMNVEV come from the germline V gene (reference sequence). The CDR3 extends over 17 amino acids. V dropped 2 bases and J dropped 7; count of bases not matched to a gene: 12. The CDR3 region has the DNA TGTGCCAGCAGTTTAGCGGGGGGGATAGGGGCCCAAAATGAGCAGTTCTTC. Its translation is CASSLAGGIGAQNEQFF.

V usage is TRBV20-1 and J usage is TRBJ2-3; 15 bases line up with TRBD2. V trimming: 5 bases; J trimming: 0 bases; junction bases outside the gene matches: 15. The germline V gene encodes CDR1 DFQATT and CDR2 SNEGSKA (reference sequence). CDR3 size: 20 residues. CDR3 amino acids: CSASRPGLAGGFTSTDTQYF. The DNA for the CDR3 is TGCAGTGCTTCTCGCCCGGGACTAGCGGGGGGCTTCACTAGCACAGATACGCAGTATTTT.

The genes are TRBV16 and TRBJ1-6, with D unclear. Trimming cost V 6 bases and J 10 bases, with 13 bases left between them. In germline, CDR1 is KGHSY, CDR2 FQNENV. The CDR3 consists of 13 residues. The CDR3 protein is CASSPLGKSPLHF. The CDR3 DNA sequence: TGTGCCAGCAGTCCTCTTGGGAAATCACCCCTCCACTTT.

This clonotype has only a few counts. The chain carries TRBV12-3 or TRBV12-4 and TRBJ1-2; TRBD1 might be the D (5 bases). The CDR3 is made up of 14 amino acids. Trimming removed 2 bases from V and 4 bases from J, with 11 bases in between. CDR3 nucleotides: TGTGCCAGCAGTTTAAGTCGGGGGTCCTATGGCTACACCTTC. This translates into CASSLSRGSYGYTF.

This rearrangement joins TRBV10-3 to TRBJ2-1; TRBD2 matches 10 bases. Germline V CDR1 and CDR2: ENHRY, SYGVKD. Trimming removed 2 bases from V and 8 bases from J; junction bases left unmatched: 6. The length of the CDR3 is 15 residues. The CDR3 nucleotides are TGTGCCATCAGTGAGAGGGGACTAGCGAGCGATGAGCAGTTCTTC. Translating gives CAISERGLASDEQFF.

This sequence joins TRBV7-2 and TRBJ2-7; 9 bases map to TRBD1. Germline V lookup: CDR1 SGHTA, CDR2 FQGNSA. CDR3 length: 15 amino acids. V dropped 1 base and J dropped 3; count of bases not matched to a gene: 4. In DNA, the CDR3 is TGTGCCAGCAGCTTAGGTAGGACAGGGGACTACGAGCAGTACTTC. It is translated as CASSLGRTGDYEQYF.

The chain combines TRBV11-2 with TRBJ1-2; D gene unclear. The V end lost 1 base, the J end lost 4 bases, and 10 bases lay between the germline ends. Germline CDR1 SGHAT, CDR2 FQNNGV. This CDR3 contains 14 residues. The CDR3 DNA sequence: TGTGCCAGCAGCTTAGGTACGGACGGCTATGGCTACACCTTC. It encodes CASSLGTDGYGYTF.

Only a few counts were recorded for this clonotype. The chain carries TRBV29-1 and TRBJ1-2, with a possible D match to TRBD1 (6 bases). CDR1 and CDR2 from the germline V gene are SQVTM and ANQGSEA. Trimming took off 3 bases at V and 3 bases at J, with 11 bases between the two ends. The CDR3 sequence is 13 residues long. The CDR3: CSVETGFDYGYTF. CDR3 nucleotide sequence: TGCAGCGTTGAGACAGGTTTTGACTATGGCTACACCTTC. Based on the CDR3 plus reference TRBV29-1 and TRBJ1-2, the full variable domain is SAVISQKPSRDICQRGTSLTIQCQVDSQVTMMFWYRQQPGQSLTLIATANQGSEATYESGFVIDKFPISRPNLTFSTLTVSNMSPEDSSIYLCSVETGFDYGYTFGSGTRLTVV.

This chain connects TRBV20-1 to TRBJ2-4; no firm D call. CDR3 length equals 14 residues. The germline V and J ends were trimmed by 3 bases and 1 base, with 10 bases remaining between them. Germline CDR1 is DFQATT and CDR2 is SNEGSKA (reference sequence). The CDR3 here is CSASPRVAKNIQYF. Here the CDR3 DNA reads TGCAGTGCTAGTCCCCGGGTGGCCAAAAACATTCAGTACTTC.

This chain uses TRBV6-8 with TRBJ2-5; D perhaps matches TRBD2 (6 bases). Germline assignment: CDR1 MNHGY and CDR2 SAAAGT. The CDR3 length is 14 residues. The V end was cut by 2 bases, the J end by 5 bases, with 12 bases between. The CDR3 loop reads CASSYPAGGETQYF. The CDR3 nucleotides read TGTGCCAGCAGTTACCCAGCGGGCGGGGAGACCCAGTACTTC.

V and J are TRBV7-9 and TRBJ1-6, with a weak D call TRBD1 (5 bases). Germline V gene data show CDR1 as SEHNR and CDR2 as FQNEAQ (reference sequence). Trimming pared 0 bases from V and 9 bases from J, leaving 9 bases between. The CDR3 has 14 amino acids. The CDR3 bases are TGTGCCAGCAGCTTAGCCGGAGACAGTTCACCCCTCCACTTT. Translation: CASSLAGDSSPLHF.

The chain is built from TRBV12-3 or TRBV12-4 and TRBJ1-1, with no clear D. V dropped 2 bases and J dropped 5 bases, with 15 bases sitting between them. This CDR3 comprises 15 residues. The chain's CDR3 is CASSLMRQAGTEAFF. DNA of the CDR3: TGTGCCAGCAGTTTAATGAGACAAGCGGGTACTGAAGCTTTCTTT.

This clonotype was detected many times. The CDR3 region has the DNA TGCGCCAGCAGCCAAACATACGGGGGGGCTGGAGATACGCAGTATTTT. Its translation: CASSQTYGGAGDTQYF. This chain links TRBV4-1 with TRBJ2-3; TRBD2 matches 8 bases. V was clipped by 2 bases and J by 5 bases; unmatched bases: 9. The germline V gene has CDR1 MGHRA and CDR2 YSYEKL. CDR3 length: 16 residues.

This clonotype was seen only a few times. J is TRBJ2-5 and V is TRBV11-2, with TRBD1 matching over 9 bases. CDR3 length: 17 amino acids. V shed 4 bases and J 4 bases; nucleotides not matched to a gene: 13. Germline V gives CDR1 SGHAT, CDR2 FQNNGV. The CDR3 DNA follows: TGTGCCAGCAGCTCGAGGGAGACAGGGGGTTTGAGAGAGACCCAGTACTTC. Its protein is CASSSRETGGLRETQYF.

The V and J genes are TRBV5-1 and TRBJ2-1, with D maybe TRBD1 (6 bases). The germline V gene has CDR1 SGHRS and CDR2 YFSETQ. Between the trimmed V and J ends, which lost 4 bases and 13 bases, there was a span of 21 bases. This CDR3 region has 14 residues. The CDR3 DNA reads TGCGCCAGCAGCATCCGGACAGCGGAAGAGACCCAGTTCTTC. It encodes CASSIRTAEETQFF.

The V and J genes are TRBV24-1 and TRBJ2-1; D not resolved. Germline V lookup: CDR1 KGHDR, CDR2 SFDVKD. This CDR3 contains 14 residues. V was pared by 3 bases and J by 9 bases, with 14 bases between. The CDR3 is CATSDGLGFGEQFF. The CDR3 DNA follows: TGTGCCACCAGTGATGGCTTGGGGTTCGGTGAGCAGTTCTTC.